This entry lists 24 T cell receptor beta chains sequenced from one sample in a study of cytomegalovirus exposure and HLA in healthy donors. Vbeta (60) and Jbeta (13) primers were used in the PCR. TCRdb keeps only in-frame clones here, not all; method: immunoSEQ multiplex PCR. This sample has around 150,000 clones, with roughly 85% found just once. The sample was PBMCs. All receptors come from a man aged 45-60 years in good health and CMV-seropositive.

The chain joins TRBV18 to TRBJ1-4; D uncertain. Germline V gene lookup returns CDR1 KGHSH and CDR2 LQKENI. The CDR3 spans 14 residues. Trimming left V 5 bases short and J 5 bases short, with 12 bases between. The CDR3 DNA is TGTGCCAGCTCATCCCGGACTGGCAATGAAAAACTGTTTTTT. It specifies CASSSRTGNEKLFF.

About this clone itself: The identical CDR3 is also encoded by other nucleotide sequences in the sample. This rearrangement joins TRBV7-9 to TRBJ1-5, with a possible D match to TRBD1 (5 bases). Per the germline V gene, CDR1 is SEHNR and CDR2 is FQNEAQ (reference sequence). The CDR3 has 13 residues. Trimming left V 5 bases short and J 4 bases short, with 9 bases between. CDR3: CASSPAGNQPQHF. CDR3 DNA: TGTGCCAGCAGCCCAGCAGGGAATCAGCCCCAGCATTTT.

The J gene is TRBJ2-7, the V gene TRBV28; no definite D call. CDR1 and CDR2 (germline): MDHEN, SYDVKM. This CDR3 region has 17 residues. V was shortened by 3 bases and J by 5 bases, with 23 bases between the two germline ends. Here the CDR3 DNA reads TGTGCCAGCAGTTTGCAGGTGTTGGGCCCCCTCAGAAACGAGCAGTACTTC. Translated: CASSLQVLGPLRNEQYF.

V gene TRBV19 combines with J gene TRBJ1-5; D remains ambiguous. Germline CDR1 reads LNHDA; CDR2 reads SQIVND (reference sequence). V was cut by 7 bases and J by 5 bases, with 15 bases left in between. This CDR3 contains 14 residues. Here the CDR3 DNA reads TGTGCCAGTATGGGTACAGAAAGCCATCAGCCCCAGCATTTT. This codes for CASMGTESHQPQHF.

The genes are TRBV10-2 and TRBJ2-3, with a weak D call TRBD1 (5 bases). V was cut by 3 bases and J by 3 bases, with 13 bases left in between. The germline V gene encodes CDR1 WSHSY and CDR2 SAAADI. The CDR3 covers 15 residues. This chain's CDR3 is CASSDQGRNTDTQYF. The DNA for the CDR3 is TGCGCCAGCAGTGATCAGGGAAGGAATACAGATACGCAGTATTTT.

The rearrangement joins TRBV6-1 to TRBJ2-7; tentative D call: TRBD1 (5 bases). Looked up from germline, CDR1 is MNHNS and CDR2 is SASEGT. Trimming pared 3 bases from V and 0 bases from J, leaving 12 bases between. The CDR3 runs to 15 residues. CDR3 bases: TGTGCCAGCAGTGATTGGCAGGGTTTCTCCTACGAGCAGTACGTC. This codes for CASSDWQGFSYEQYV.

This rearrangement joins TRBV5-1 to TRBJ2-7; the match to TRBD1 covers 9 bases. Germline V gene sequence: CDR1 SGHRS, CDR2 YFSETQ. J was trimmed by 6 bases and V by 2 bases; bases with no gene match: 6. CDR3 length: 14 residues. The CDR3 protein is CASSFRDRDGEQYF. The CDR3 DNA sequence: TGCGCCAGCAGCTTCAGGGACAGGGACGGCGAGCAGTACTTC.

This chain links TRBV11-2 with TRBJ2-1, with TRBD2 matching over 11 bases. The CDR3 covers 16 residues. Trimming removed 5 bases from V and 3 bases from J; junction bases left unmatched: 6. Germline V gene lookup returns CDR1 SGHAT and CDR2 FQNNGV. The CDR3 nucleotides are TGTGCCAGCAGCCCCCTACTAGCGGGGGTCTACAATGAGCAGTTCTTC. Translated, it gives CASSPLLAGVYNEQFF.

The rearrangement uses TRBV5-1 and TRBJ1-4; 9 positions agree with TRBD1. V shed 3 bases and J 8 bases; nucleotides not matched to a gene: 5. Germline CDR1 SGHRS, CDR2 YFSETQ. The CDR3 runs to 14 residues. The CDR3 is CASSWTGVGEKLFF. DNA for the CDR3: TGCGCCAGCAGCTGGACAGGGGTAGGCGAAAAACTGTTTTTT.

The gene calls are TRBV5-1 and TRBJ2-5; 9 bases map to TRBD2. The CDR3 is made up of 14 amino acids. Germline trimming cut 2 bases from V and 2 bases from J; bases unmatched to any gene: 1. Per the germline V gene, CDR1 is SGHRS and CDR2 is YFSETQ. The CDR3 DNA is TGCGCCAGCAGCTTAACTAGCGGGCAAGAGACCCAGTACTTC. Encoded protein: CASSLTSGQETQYF.

This chain joins TRBV6-1 and TRBJ1-2, with TRBD1 matching 8 bases. J gave up 3 bases and V 4 bases, and 7 bases lay outside the gene matches. CDR1 is MNHNS, CDR2 SASEGT, per germline. This CDR3 has 15 residues. CDR3 sequence: CASSGVDRAHYGYTF. The CDR3 nucleotides are TGTGCCAGCAGTGGTGTGGACAGGGCCCACTATGGCTACACCTTC.

The genes are TRBV19 and TRBJ2-2, with unresolved D. V was clipped by 5 bases and J by 7 bases, with 8 bases between them. The germline V gene has CDR1 LNHDA and CDR2 SQIVND (reference sequence). The CDR3 contains 12 residues. This CDR3 is CASSWALGELFF. For the CDR3, the DNA is TGTGCCAGTAGTTGGGCGCTCGGGGAGCTGTTTTTT.

J is TRBJ2-7 and V is TRBV18; 8 positions match TRBD1. The germline gives CDR1 KGHSH, CDR2 LQKENI. The CDR3 spans 14 residues. J was trimmed by 3 bases and V by 0 bases; bases with no gene match: 1. As DNA, the CDR3 is TGTGCCAGCTCACCACCGGGACAGGTCTACGAGCAGTACTTC. Amino acid sequence: CASSPPGQVYEQYF.

A single count supports this clone. The rearrangement joins TRBV7-9 to TRBJ1-5; TRBD1 might be the D (5 bases). The CDR3 is 12 residues long. The germline CDR1 and CDR2 sequences are SEHNR and FQNEAQ (reference sequence). The V gene lost 5 bases and the J gene lost 10 bases, with 12 bases spanning the gap. The CDR3: CASSPRGGPQHF. The CDR3 DNA reads as TGTGCCAGCAGCCCGCGGGGGGGTCCCCAGCATTTT.

The chain joins TRBV7-2 to TRBJ2-7; 10 positions agree with TRBD1. The CDR3 runs to 15 residues. Trimming cost V 6 bases and J 0 bases; bases outside gene matches: 5. Germline V lookup: CDR1 SGHTA, CDR2 FQGNSA. This CDR3 is CASSFRTGGSYEQYV. DNA for the CDR3: TGTGCCAGCAGTTTTCGGACAGGGGGCTCCTACGAGCAGTACGTC.

Notes on this clone: The junction departs from the called germline gene at one end, perhaps through a read error. Different DNA sequences within this sample yield the same CDR3. The chain links TRBV6-5 to TRBJ1-6; 7 nucleotides agree with TRBD1. Per germline, CDR1 MNHEY and CDR2 SVGAGI. The length of the CDR3 is 15 residues. The CDR3 nucleotides read TGTGCCAGCAGTTACTCCGGGACAGTGAATTCCCCCCTCCACTTT. This encodes CASSYSGTVNSPLHF.

The CDR3 DNA sequence: TGTGCCAGCAGCCCTGGGACCTCCGGGGGGGAGACCCAGTACTTC. Amino acid sequence: CASSPGTSGGETQYF. The chain carries TRBV13 and TRBJ2-5, with 7 bases fitting TRBD2. Germline V gene lookup returns CDR1 PRHDT and CDR2 FYEKMQ (reference sequence). After removal of 5 bases from V and 5 bases from J, the junction contained 11 bases not matched to a gene. This CDR3 is 15 amino acids long.

The J gene is TRBJ1-5, the V gene TRBV7-8; D unclear. This CDR3 is 12 amino acids long. V gave up 2 bases and J gave up 4 bases, with 3 bases separating them. Germline loops: CDR1 SGHVS, CDR2 FQNEAQ. The CDR3 region has the DNA TGTGCCAGCAGCTTACCAAATCAGCCCCAGCATTTT. Its translation: CASSLPNQPQHF.

The chain employs TRBV6-5 and TRBJ1-2; D is perhaps TRBD1 (6 bases). V lost 5 bases to trimming and J lost 7 bases, with 17 bases between them. The CDR3 is 14 amino acids. CDR1 is MNHEY, CDR2 SVGAGI, per germline. DNA for the CDR3: TGTGCCAGCAGTAGGACAGTCGCAGAGGCTGGCTACACCTTC. Protein sequence: CASSRTVAEAGYTF.

The chain uses TRBV11-2 and TRBJ1-5; D gene unclear. V lost 5 bases to trimming and J lost 4 bases, with 15 bases between them. Germline V gene sequence: CDR1 SGHAT, CDR2 FQNNGV. The CDR3 totals 15 residues. The CDR3 DNA reads TGTGCCAGCAGCCCGGGGTCGAGTGGGAATCAGCCCCAGCATTTT. It codes for CASSPGSSGNQPQHF. Full variable domain (remainder filled in from reference TRBV11-2 and TRBJ1-5): EAGVAQSPRYKIIEKRQSVAFWCNPISGHATLYWYQQILGQGPKLLIQFQNNGVVDDSQLPKDRFSAERLKGVDSTLKIQPAKLEDSAVYLCASSPGSSGNQPQHFGDGTRLSIL.

The J gene is TRBJ1-6, the V gene TRBV4-1; D is possibly TRBD1 (5 bases). This CDR3 spans 17 amino acids. V shed 1 base and J shed 0 bases, with 10 bases lying between them. CDR1 is MGHRA and CDR2 is YSYEKL in the germline V gene. The CDR3 region is CASSQGQTSSYNSPLHF. In DNA, the CDR3 is TGCGCCAGCAGCCAAGGACAGACTAGCTCCTATAATTCACCCCTCCACTTT.

The chain couples TRBV6-5 to TRBJ2-7; D is possibly TRBD1 (7 bases). This CDR3 region has 15 residues. Germline loops: CDR1 MNHEY, CDR2 SVGAGI. Trimming removed 5 bases from V and 0 bases from J, with 14 bases in between. The CDR3 sequence: CASSTSRGISYEQYF. CDR3 nucleotide sequence: TGTGCCAGCAGTACTAGCAGGGGGATCTCCTACGAGCAGTACTTC.

The genes are TRBV5-1 and TRBJ2-7; D is perhaps TRBD1 (5 bases). CDR3 size: 13 residues. Germline lookup yields CDR1 SGHRS and CDR2 YFSETQ. Trimming took 0 bases from V and 3 from J, leaving 7 bases between them. The CDR3 reads CASSLDTGYEQYV. In DNA form, the CDR3 reads TGCGCCAGCAGCTTGGATACAGGCTACGAGCAGTACGTC.

CDR3 loop: CASSQDWGVTGELFF. Written as DNA, the CDR3 is TGCGCCAGCAGCCAAGACTGGGGGGTCACCGGGGAGCTGTTTTTT. This chain uses TRBV4-1 with TRBJ2-2; D is perhaps TRBD2 (6 bases). The CDR3 contains 15 residues. Germline-derived CDR1 and CDR2 are MGHRA and YSYEKL. V was cut by 0 bases and J by 4 bases, with 9 bases left in between.